The source of this T cell receptor (beta chain) is a study of graft-versus-host responses after intestinal transplantation. V lost 4 bases and J lost 7; bases outside the gene matches: 9. The CDR3 covers 14 residues. Germline V lookup: CDR1 GTSNPN, CDR2 SVGIG (reference sequence). Clones were read by immunoSEQ multiplex PCR, and TCRdb kept only the in-frame ones, dropping some. The sample consists of roughly 89,000 clones, roughly nine tenths of them appearing once. The study, taken as a whole, reports: Allografts of one patient group, those with graft-donor T cell macrochimerism, had high graft-versus-host to host-versus-graft clonal ratios. Early declines in HvG clones that occurred post-transplant were associated with peak circulating GvH clone levels. Some GvH clones appeared in ileal mucosa or blood before recipient bone marrow.

As concerns this clone: Its matching antigen is unknown.

Sequencing was performed on unstimulated CD4+ T cells sorted from spleen or lymph node cells, taken before intestinal transplant. The source is a human donor who received an intestinal transplant. The V and J genes are TRBV30 and TRBJ2-2; 7 bases map to TRBD1. CDR3 coding DNA: TGTGCCTGGAACAGGGGACCCGGGATCGGGGAGCTGTTTTTT. The encoded protein is CAWNRGPGIGELFF. Looking up the rest from reference TRBV30 and TRBJ2-2 gives the full variable domain: SQTIHQWPATLVQPVGSPLSLECTVEGTSNPNLYWYRQAAGRGLQLLFYSVGIGQISSEVPQNLSASRPQDRQFILSSKKLLLSDSGFYLCAWNRGPGIGELFFGEGSRLTVL.